The rows below give T cell receptor beta chains drawn from one sample of a study of blood T cell repertoires in COVID-19. Some clones are missing from TCRdb's copy, which holds only in-frame ones; the method was immunoSEQ multiplex PCR. The table shows under 150,000 clones, with about 79% occurring only once. The sample taken for sequencing was peripheral blood. These receptors were taken from a woman of 80 years or more with active or convalescent COVID-19. CDR3s leave out the opening cysteine and the closing phenylalanine or tryptophan. The D gene is left open where the match is weak. The size of a clone is reported for some rows only, either as once, few or many, or as a class for expanded clones.

>TRBV19|-|12|TRBJ2-2|TRBD1
ASSRDRETGELF
>TRBV18|-|12|TRBJ1-1|-
ASSPGQTDTEAF
>TRBV7-8|-|14|TRBJ1-3|-
ASSLGLGGQGHTIY
>TRBV19|-|14|TRBJ1-1|TRBD1
ASSIQGQALGTEAF
>TRBV30|-|14|TRBJ2-5|TRBD1
AWSVWGTGPQETQY
>TRBV19|-|11|TRBJ1-4|-
ASSDTFNEKLF
>TRBV5-5|-|15|TRBJ1-1|TRBD1
ASSQSGTGGLTRRSF
>TRBV5-4|-|11|TRBJ2-3|-
ASSPVSADTQY
>TRBV18|-|10|TRBJ2-5|-
ASHGGWETQY
>TRBV25-1|-|14|TRBJ2-1|-
ASSESGAGAPDEQF
>TRBV2|-|12|TRBJ2-1|TRBD2
ASRPGLPMDEQF
>TRBV18|-|10|TRBJ2-7|-
ASSQSGYEQY
>TRBV7-2|-|15|TRBJ2-4|TRBD2
ASSLERLAGGQNIQY
>TRBV7-2|few|13|TRBJ2-7|-
ASSSQSGRSYEQY
>TRBV11-3|-|11|TRBJ1-1|TRBD1
ASSSNTGDEAF
>TRBV30|few|11|TRBJ2-7|-
AWSGSNSYEQY
>TRBV7-2|-|15|TRBJ1-6|TRBD1
ASSGATGSSYNSPLH
>TRBV19|-|14|TRBJ1-2|-
ASSIGPGREYYGYT
>TRBV4-2|-|13|TRBJ1-5|-
ASSQDRYSNQPQH
>TRBV6-5|-|13|TRBJ1-2|TRBD1
AIPGGRGISVGYT
>TRBV5-4|-|14|TRBJ2-5|-
ASSLPTGLEKETQY
>TRBV6-5|-|12|TRBJ1-1|TRBD1
ASSRQGWGTEAF
>TRBV27|-|13|TRBJ1-6|TRBD1
ASSPDRGPYSPLH
>TRBV27|once|14|TRBJ2-5|TRBD2
ASSPRTSGGSETQY
>TRBV7-9|few|13|TRBJ2-3|TRBD1
ASSPGTGSTDTQY
>TRBV7-8|-|12|TRBJ2-2|-
ASSFQFTPGELF
>TRBV5-1|-|13|TRBJ2-5|-
ASSFDRVSGETQY
>TRBV27|-|14|TRBJ1-4|-
ASSLDRETTNEKLF
>TRBV18|-|11|TRBJ2-7|-
ASSNQQNYEQY
>TRBV10-3|-|14|TRBJ1-4|-
AISESTGATNEKLF
>TRBV6-5|-|11|TRBJ1-5|TRBD1
ASSTRGDQPQH
>TRBV6-1|few|12|TRBJ1-3|-
ASSEQRSGNTIY
>TRBV19|-|13|TRBJ2-1|TRBD2
ASNPLAGGRDEQF
>TRBV5-4|few|12|TRBJ2-3|-
ASTADWKRDTQY
>TRBV28|-|12|TRBJ1-5|-
ASSPDRGDQPQH
>TRBV5-1|-|13|TRBJ1-2|-
ASSPEGDDDYGYT
>TRBV18|-|12|TRBJ1-5|-
ASSRGQINQPQH
>TRBV21-1|-|13|TRBJ1-2|-
ASSARDRGCYGYT
>TRBV21-1|once|10|TRBJ1-2|-
ASSKPEDGYT
>TRBV4-1|-|14|TRBJ1-1|-
ASSQDYAQKRTEAF
>TRBV5-1|once|13|TRBJ1-5|-
ASSSGGGEGQPQH
>TRBV30|few|10|TRBJ1-1|-
AKSGGGTEAF
>TRBV28|-|11|TRBJ2-1|-
ASSLGAWNEQF
>TRBV2|-|10|TRBJ1-2|TRBD1
ASTTGDGGYT
>TRBV11-2|-|10|TRBJ1-1|TRBD1
ASGTGEFRAF
>TRBV4-3|-|12|TRBJ1-1|TRBD1
ASSQDRGLVEAF
>TRBV25-1|once|13|TRBJ2-7|TRBD1
ASSGQGAHGYEQY
>TRBV5-1|-|13|TRBJ2-5|TRBD1
ASSSSGGFQETQY
>TRBV20-1|-|9|TRBJ2-3|-
SASFQDTQY
>TRBV7-3|-|13|TRBJ1-6|-
ASSLEGQTNSPLH
>TRBV12-3/TRBV12-4|once|11|TRBJ1-1|-
ASSQGRHTEAF
>TRBV27|-|12|TRBJ2-7|-
ASSLSMGRDEQY
>TRBV27|-|14|TRBJ1-5|TRBD1
ASSSWTGLNNQPQH
>TRBV7-2|few|13|TRBJ2-5|-
ASSPPGGELETQY
>TRBV12-1|-|13|TRBJ1-2|-
ASSSDRAINYGYT
>TRBV12-3/TRBV12-4|-|11|TRBJ1-1|-
ASDGRSGTEAF
>TRBV6-2/TRBV6-3|-|11|TRBJ1-2|-
ASSPGQLYGYT
>TRBV5-1|-|14|TRBJ2-5|TRBD2
ASSLASGGPGETQY
>TRBV3-1/TRBV3-2|-|11|TRBJ1-1|-
ASSQTENTEAF
>TRBV7-8|-|13|TRBJ1-2|-
ASSSGHRPHYGYT